This TCR beta chain emerged from a study of T cell repertoires in cytomegalovirus infection. Findings of the study overall: Across the ex vivo response, the dominant clonotypes were HLA-C-restricted CMV-specific TCR beta clonotypes.

TCRdb re-analysed the reads in MiXCR, keeping a single row per CDR3 protein. The sample includes roughly 250,000 distinct CDR3 sequences, approximately 22% of them seen just once. Points on this clonotype: Antigen: not known.

Source material: CD8+ T cells from PBMCs. This clonotype was sampled from a human donor in good health (CMV status not recorded). Some clones in this sample may be carry-over from other donors' samples.

CDR3 sequence reads: CASSIGQGVDGYTF. The CDR3 region has the DNA TGTGCCAGCAGTATCGGACAGGGGGTTGATGGCTACACCTTC. This chain joins TRBV12-3 or TRBV12-4 and TRBJ1-2, with 10 positions matching TRBD1. V lost 5 bases to trimming and J lost 6 bases; unmatched junction nucleotides: 6. The CDR3 covers 14 residues.